Sequencing of this TCR beta chain was carried out in a study of blood T cell repertoires in COVID-19 (dated by TCRdb to the early 2020s). For the wider study: Recovered participants in ImmuneRACE Cohort 3 were defined by two consecutive negative NP/OP PCR tests, clearance by a healthcare professional, or resolution of symptoms. The collaborator samples originated in the United States, Italy and Spain and spanned the acute and convalescent phases of COVID-19. The prospective study material was composed of cDNA or gDNA derived from T cells, B-cell-depleted T cells, or PBMCs. Deeply sampled blood TCRbeta repertoires from subjects exposed to, actively infected with, or recovered from COVID-19 were included in the dataset. A freely available public database, intended as a resource for researchers studying the immune response to SARS-CoV-2, is where the repertoires were released. Samples were obtained from the ongoing ImmuneRACE study (first 160 participants) and from about 1,300 subjects provided by 6 global collaborators. A de-identified subject ID, COVID-19 status, age in years and sex were almost always included in the sample metadata. Where available, HLA class I and class II types were taken from metadata supplied by the sample provider and were not determined by assay-based typing.

V loses 4 bases at its end and J loses 5 bases; junction bases beyond the gene matches: 2. The CDR3 sequence holds 13 residues, the cysteine and phenylalanine included. Here the CDR3 DNA is all that survives: 39 bases in frame from base 1. CDR1 is given as SNHLY and CDR2 as FYNNEI, both from the germline V gene. Paper-wide results and their limitations: How much clinical and demographic metadata was included differed by source and by participant, and the metadata was provided uncurated.

Details on this clone: Its antigen is currently not known. Base qualities are not provided; no much larger clone lies one nucleotide away.

TCRbeta CDR3 regions were amplified from genomic DNA by means of the immunoSEQ Assay, a bias-controlled multiplex PCR. Processing in the source paper ran as follows. Nucleated cell counts per sample were estimated from amplification of reference gene primers within the assay. To quantify the absolute abundance of each unique TCRbeta CDR3 rearrangement, sequence reads were collapsed and filtered. Productive Simpson clonality was computed per sample as the square root of Simpson's diversity index over productive rearrangements. TCRdb holds this immuneACCESS table with in-frame rearrangements only. Some clones are missing; in checked studies, unresolved V genes explain under half, and the rest has no known cause. V, J and clone size reflect that table, while D and trimming were determined from the DNA. The sample contains under 300,000 clones, approximately 90% of them found a single time. Roughly 2% of the sample is taken by the ten largest.

In the prospective study, participants were about 18 to 89 years old, resided in about two dozen geographic areas of the United States, and were enrolled through a virtual design. In the prospective study, cohorts were assigned on the basis of participant-reported clinical history obtained from a screening survey and a study questionnaire. Mobile phlebotomists in the prospective study collected whole blood, serum and a nasopharyngeal or oropharyngeal swab from every participant. Additional blood draws and questionnaires over an approximately two-month period could optionally be provided by prospective study participants. Blood samples from the prospective study were shipped frozen or at room temperature prior to DNA extraction.

The sequence was collected from a woman aged 55-70 years in a cohort exposed to, infected with or recovered from COVID-19 (not recorded which). The sequenced sample consisted of PBMCs or T cells enriched from blood (not recorded which). The chain is made from TRBV2 and TRBJ2-3; 8 bases in the junction line up with TRBD2. The bases read TGTGCCAGCAGTGTCGGGGGGGGAGATACGCAGTATTTT. The resulting protein is CASSVGGGDTQYF.